The 22 T cell receptor beta chains in this list originate from one sample, sequenced in a study of technical replicates of blood from a few donors. Here immunoSEQ multiplex PCR was the method, and the copy in TCRdb shows in-frame clones only, minus some. The sample holds approximately 81,000 clones, 96% seen once. Source material: T cells isolated from PBMCs. The origin of the receptors is a human donor in good health.

This clone was found once. The V and J genes are TRBV2 and TRBJ2-5; possibly TRBD1 for D (5 bases). The V gene's germline CDR1 is SNHLY and CDR2 FYNNEI. The CDR3 is made up of 13 amino acids. Trimming removed 4 bases at V and 5 bases at J, with 11 bases between. CDR3 in amino acids: CASSGGSGETQYF. CDR3 coding DNA: TGTGCCAGCAGTGGGGGCTCCGGGGAGACCCAGTACTTC.

This rearrangement joins TRBV4-2 to TRBJ2-5, with TRBD1 matching 8 bases. V lost 0 bases, J lost 3 bases, and 6 bases stayed unmatched. CDR1 is LGHNA, CDR2 YNFKEQ, per germline. This CDR3 has 16 amino acids. In DNA, the CDR3 is TGTGCCAGCAGCCAAGATGAGGGACAGGTGAAAGAGACCCAGTACTTC. This sequence encodes CASSQDEGQVKETQYF.

The gene calls are TRBV2 and TRBJ2-3; 7 nucleotides match TRBD2. Germline V gene data show CDR1 as SNHLY and CDR2 as FYNNEI. The CDR3 totals 15 residues. V was pared by 6 bases and J by 5 bases, with 11 bases of the junction left unmatched. The CDR3 bases are TGTGCCAGCAGGAGGACGGGAGGAGTCGGAGATACGCAGTATTTT. It specifies CASRRTGGVGDTQYF.

This rearrangement joins TRBV9 to TRBJ1-2; D is uncertain. The V gene lost 0 bases and the J gene lost 2 bases, with 8 bases spanning the gap. The CDR3 has 14 residues. Germline CDR1 and CDR2: SGDLS and YYNGEE. CDR3 in DNA: TGTGCCAGCAGCGTAGATATCAGGAACTATGGCTACACCTTC. This sequence encodes CASSVDIRNYGYTF.

CDR3 amino acids: CASSYVLNTEAFF. The CDR3 nucleotides read TGTGCCAGCAGTTACGTCTTGAACACTGAAGCTTTCTTT. This sequence joins TRBV6-5 and TRBJ1-1, with D uncertain. V was clipped by 2 bases and J by 0 bases, with 4 bases between them. The CDR3 has 13 amino acids. CDR1 and CDR2 (germline): MNHEY, SVGAGI.

The count of this clone is one. The chain has TRBV2 and TRBJ1-2; maybe TRBD1 (6 bases). The CDR3 extends over 12 amino acids. Germline values: CDR1 SNHLY, CDR2 FYNNEI. Trimming took off 7 bases at V and 4 bases at J, with 10 bases between the two ends. The CDR3 sequence is CASIADSYGYTF. The CDR3 nucleotides read TGTGCCAGCATTGCGGACAGCTATGGCTACACCTTC.

The chain joins TRBV6-5 to TRBJ2-7, with 11 positions matching TRBD2. The CDR3 covers 15 residues. Unmatched junction bases numbered 6, after V lost 6 bases and J lost 2 bases. Looked up from germline, CDR1 is MNHEY and CDR2 is SVGAGI. The CDR3 bases are TGTGCCAGCAGGTTCCAGACTAGCGGGGCCTACGAGCAGTACTTC. The encoded protein is CASRFQTSGAYEQYF.

The genes are TRBV4-1 and TRBJ2-3; TRBD2 agrees at 10 bases. This CDR3 contains 17 residues. J lost 4 bases, V lost 5 bases, and 12 bases had no gene match. Germline lookup yields CDR1 MGHRA and CDR2 YSYEKL. The CDR3: CASSSRASGRFSDTQYF. In nucleotides, the CDR3 is TGCGCCAGCAGCAGCCGGGCTAGCGGGAGATTCTCAGATACGCAGTATTTT.

J is TRBJ2-7 and V is TRBV29-1, with a tentative D call TRBD2 (5 bases). Looked up from germline, CDR1 is SQVTM and CDR2 is ANQGSEA. V lost 7 bases and J 4 bases, leaving 17 bases between the germline ends. The CDR3 is made up of 13 amino acids. The CDR3 DNA is TGCAGCGGCTCTAGCTCAGGAGGATACGAGCAGTACTTC. Protein product: CSGSSSGGYEQYF.

CDR3 region: CASSTTQYGRGSTEAFF. For the CDR3, the DNA is TGTGCCAGTAGTACCACTCAATACGGGAGGGGTAGCACTGAAGCTTTCTTT. The chain carries TRBV19 and TRBJ1-1, with a weak D call TRBD1 (5 bases). Trimming took off 4 bases at V and 4 bases at J, with 22 bases between the two ends. CDR3 length: 17 amino acids. Per germline, CDR1 LNHDA and CDR2 SQIVND (reference sequence). Full variable domain (remainder filled in from reference TRBV19 and TRBJ1-1): DGGITQSPKYLFRKEGQNVTLSCEQNLNHDAMYWYRQDPGQGLRLIYYSQIVNDFQKGDIAEGYSVSREKKESFPLTVTSAQKNPTAFYLCASSTTQYGRGSTEAFFGQGTRLTVV.

The V call is TRBV2, the J call TRBJ1-1; unclear D gene. Trimming left V 5 bases short and J 6 bases short, with 16 bases between. The CDR3 spans 14 residues. Germline lookup yields CDR1 SNHLY and CDR2 FYNNEI. CDR3 sequence: CASSSHTEYAEAFF. CDR3 coding DNA: TGTGCCAGCAGTTCCCACACGGAGTACGCTGAAGCTTTCTTT.

This clone appeared a single time. The rearrangement uses TRBV11-3 and TRBJ2-2; TRBD2 agrees at 9 bases. From germline, CDR1 is SGHNT and CDR2 YENEEA. Unmatched junction bases numbered 5, after V lost 2 bases and J lost 7 bases. CDR3 length: 15 residues. The CDR3 DNA follows: TGTGCCAGCAGCTTACGGACTAGCGTTGGCGGGGAGCTGTTTTTT. Encoded protein: CASSLRTSVGGELFF.

In this sample, this clone turned up a few times. The gene calls are TRBV9 and TRBJ1-1; TRBD1 matches at 7 bases. There are 15 residues in the CDR3. V was clipped by 6 bases and J by 3 bases; unmatched bases: 11. Germline CDR1 reads SGDLS; CDR2 reads YYNGEE. The DNA of the CDR3 is TGTGCCAGCACAACAGGGGTTGGATTCGACACTGAAGCTTTCTTT. This translates into CASTTGVGFDTEAFF.

The chain is built from TRBV4-1 and TRBJ2-1; D may be TRBD2 (5 bases). Trimming left V 8 bases short and J 5 bases short, with 16 bases between. CDR1 MGHRA and CDR2 YSYEKL come from the germline V gene. The CDR3 is 14 amino acids. CDR3 sequence reads: CASGKGGLHNEQFF. In DNA, the CDR3 is TGCGCCAGCGGTAAAGGAGGACTCCACAATGAGCAGTTCTTC.

The CDR3 nucleotides read TGCAGCGTAGCTGACAGGGGGGACGGCTACACCTTC. Its translation: CSVADRGDGYTF. V usage is TRBV29-1 and J usage is TRBJ1-2, with TRBD1 matching over 9 bases. Unmatched junction bases numbered 7, after V lost 6 bases and J lost 8 bases. Germline V gene sequence: CDR1 SQVTM, CDR2 ANQGSEA. The CDR3 is made up of 12 amino acids.

The chain joins TRBV6-5 to TRBJ1-1, with D unclear. With 6 bases removed from V and 1 base from J, the gap between germline ends came to 9 bases. The CDR3 has 13 amino acids. Germline assignment: CDR1 MNHEY and CDR2 SVGAGI. In DNA form, the CDR3 reads TGTGCCAGCAGCCTGACAAGGAACACTGAAGCTTTCTTT. As protein: CASSLTRNTEAFF.

This chain links TRBV6-5 with TRBJ2-1, with D possibly matching TRBD2 (6 bases). The CDR3 loop spans 15 amino acids. CDR1 is MNHEY, CDR2 SVGAGI, per germline. V was shortened by 4 bases and J by 3 bases, with 13 bases between the two germline ends. The CDR3 DNA is TGTGCCAGCAGTTCCTCCCGGGGACTCTACAATGAGCAGTTCTTC. Protein: CASSSSRGLYNEQFF.

J is TRBJ2-1 and V is TRBV5-1, with D possibly matching TRBD2 (6 bases). The CDR3 runs 13 residues. Between the trimmed V and J ends, which lost 4 bases and 8 bases, there was a span of 13 bases. Germline V CDR1 and CDR2: SGHRS, YFSETQ. CDR3 DNA sequence: TGCGCCAGCAGCCTCGGGAGTGTGGATGAGCAGTTCTTC. Protein sequence: CASSLGSVDEQFF. The whole variable domain, remainder taken from reference TRBV5-1 and TRBJ2-1, is KAGVTQTPRYLIKTRGQQVTLSCSPISGHRSVSWYQQTPGQGLQFLFEYFSETQRNKGNFPGRFSGRQFSNSRSEMNVSTLELGDSALYLCASSLGSVDEQFFGPGTRLTVL.

The V gene is TRBV7-3, the J gene TRBJ2-1, with 8 nucleotides matching TRBD2. Germline CDR1 is SGHTA and CDR2 is FQGTGA. The CDR3 has 17 residues. The V and J ends lost 5 bases and 1 base, in that order; junction bases with no gene match: 10. CDR3 in amino acids: CASSLPSGGGSYNEQFF. The CDR3 DNA sequence: TGTGCCAGCAGCCTCCCCAGCGGCGGGGGGTCCTACAATGAGCAGTTCTTC.

V and J are TRBV5-1 and TRBJ2-3; 8 nucleotides match TRBD2. The germline CDR1 and CDR2 sequences are SGHRS and YFSETQ. The CDR3 has 15 amino acids. The trim removed 2 bases at V and 2 bases at J, leaving 4 bases unmatched. CDR3 loop: CASSLAGANTDTQYF. The CDR3 nucleotides read TGCGCCAGCAGCTTAGCGGGAGCTAACACAGATACGCAGTATTTT.

This clone was seen a single time. The rearrangement joins TRBV11-2 to TRBJ1-1; TRBD1 aligns across 9 bases. Per germline, CDR1 SGHAT and CDR2 FQNNGV. The CDR3 extends over 16 amino acids. With 4 bases clipped from V and 2 bases from J, the junction kept 8 bases outside the gene matches. CDR3 in amino acids: CASSSIEGQGNTEAFF. CDR3 nucleotides: TGTGCCAGCAGCTCGATAGAGGGACAGGGCAACACTGAAGCTTTCTTT.

This sequence joins TRBV21-1 and TRBJ1-5; the table's D call TRBD1 went unverified against the DNA. TRBV21-1 constitutes a pseudogene. The CDR3 totals 17 residues. CDR3: CASSKALRERSNQPQHF. The CDR3 nucleotides are TGTGCCAGCAGCAAAGCGCTCAGGGAACGTAGCAATCAGCCCCAGCATTTT.